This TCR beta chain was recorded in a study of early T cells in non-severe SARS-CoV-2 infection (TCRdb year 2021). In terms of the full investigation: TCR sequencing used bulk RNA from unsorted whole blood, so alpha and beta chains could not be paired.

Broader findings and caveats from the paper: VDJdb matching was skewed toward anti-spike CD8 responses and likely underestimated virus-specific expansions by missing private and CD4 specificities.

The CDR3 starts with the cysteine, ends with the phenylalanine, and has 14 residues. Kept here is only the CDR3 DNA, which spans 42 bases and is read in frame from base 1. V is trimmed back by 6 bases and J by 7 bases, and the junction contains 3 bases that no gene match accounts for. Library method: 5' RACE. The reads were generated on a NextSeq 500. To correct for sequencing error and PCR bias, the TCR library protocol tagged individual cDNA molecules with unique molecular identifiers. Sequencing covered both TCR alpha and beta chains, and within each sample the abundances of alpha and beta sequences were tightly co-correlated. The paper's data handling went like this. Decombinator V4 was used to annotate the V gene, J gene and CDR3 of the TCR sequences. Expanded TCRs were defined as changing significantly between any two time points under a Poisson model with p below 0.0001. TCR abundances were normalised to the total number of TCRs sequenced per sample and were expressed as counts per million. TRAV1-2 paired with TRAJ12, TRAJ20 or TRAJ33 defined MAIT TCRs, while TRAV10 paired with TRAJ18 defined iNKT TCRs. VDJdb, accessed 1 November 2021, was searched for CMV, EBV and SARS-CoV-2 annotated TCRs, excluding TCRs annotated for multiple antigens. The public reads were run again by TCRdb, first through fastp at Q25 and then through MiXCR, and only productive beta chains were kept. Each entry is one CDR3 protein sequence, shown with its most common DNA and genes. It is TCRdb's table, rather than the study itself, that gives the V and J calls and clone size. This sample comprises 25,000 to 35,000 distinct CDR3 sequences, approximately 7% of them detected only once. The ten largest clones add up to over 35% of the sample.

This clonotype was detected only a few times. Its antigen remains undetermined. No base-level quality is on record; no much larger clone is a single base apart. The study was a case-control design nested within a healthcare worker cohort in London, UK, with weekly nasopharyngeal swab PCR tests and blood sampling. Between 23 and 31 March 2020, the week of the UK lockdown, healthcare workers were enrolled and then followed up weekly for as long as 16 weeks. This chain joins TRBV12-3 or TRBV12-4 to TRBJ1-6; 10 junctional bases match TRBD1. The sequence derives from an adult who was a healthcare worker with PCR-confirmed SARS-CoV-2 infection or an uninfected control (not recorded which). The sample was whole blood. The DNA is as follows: TGTGCCAGCAGAAGGGACAGGGGAAATTCACCCCTCCACTTT. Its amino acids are CASRRDRGNSPLHF.